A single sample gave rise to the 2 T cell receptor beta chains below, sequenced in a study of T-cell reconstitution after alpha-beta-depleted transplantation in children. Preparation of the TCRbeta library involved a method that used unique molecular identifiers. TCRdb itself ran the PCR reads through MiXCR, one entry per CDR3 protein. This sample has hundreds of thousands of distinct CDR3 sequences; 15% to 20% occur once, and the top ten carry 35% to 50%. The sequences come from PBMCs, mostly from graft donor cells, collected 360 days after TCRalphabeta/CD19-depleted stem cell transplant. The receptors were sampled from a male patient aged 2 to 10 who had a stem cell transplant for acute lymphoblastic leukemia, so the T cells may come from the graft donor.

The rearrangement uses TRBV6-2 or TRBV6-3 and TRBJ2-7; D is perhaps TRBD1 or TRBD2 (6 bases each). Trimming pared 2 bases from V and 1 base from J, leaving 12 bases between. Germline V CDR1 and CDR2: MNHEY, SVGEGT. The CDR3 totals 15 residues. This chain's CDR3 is CASSYGGLSSYEQYF. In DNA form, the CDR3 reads TGTGCCAGCAGTTACGGGGGGCTCTCGTCCTACGAGCAGTACTTC.

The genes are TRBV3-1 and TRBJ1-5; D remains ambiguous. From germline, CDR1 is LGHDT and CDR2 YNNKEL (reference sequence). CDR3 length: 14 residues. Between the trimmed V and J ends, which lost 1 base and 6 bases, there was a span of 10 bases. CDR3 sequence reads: CASSQGQVGQPQHF. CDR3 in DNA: TGTGCCAGCAGCCAAGGGCAGGTAGGTCAGCCCCAGCATTTT.